The 15 T cell receptor beta chains below come from one sample, sequenced in a study of identical twins. Each CDR3 protein gets one entry after TCRdb re-called the 5' RACE reads with MiXCR. The data hold 1,800,000 or so distinct CDR3 sequences, with under 35% observed a single time. Material for sequencing was cord blood. The source of these receptors is a newborn girl in good health.

As to this clonotype: Given a much more abundant clone one base away, this may be a read error. V is TRBV29-1 and J is TRBJ2-1; 12 bases map to TRBD2. This CDR3 is 17 amino acids long. The germline gives CDR1 SQVTM, CDR2 ANQGSEA. V gave up 4 bases and J gave up 0 bases; unmatched junction bases: 7. The CDR3 sequence: CSVGTSGVESSYNEQFF. Here the CDR3 DNA reads TGCAGCGTTGGGACTAGCGGGGTAGAAAGCTCCTACAATGAGCAGTTCTTC.

The chain is built from TRBV20-1 and TRBJ2-4, with TRBD2 identical over 12 bases. Germline trimming cut 5 bases from V and 9 bases from J; bases unmatched to any gene: 11. This CDR3 has 15 amino acids. Looked up from germline, CDR1 is DFQATT and CDR2 is SNEGSKA (reference sequence). The CDR3 spells CSAPSGLAGNSIQYF. The CDR3 nucleotides read TGCAGTGCTCCTTCGGGACTAGCGGGTAATAGCATTCAGTACTTC.

The table lists this clonotype with a count of one. The chain combines TRBV7-2 with TRBJ2-2; D might be TRBD1 or TRBD2, each matching 5 bases. V was cut by 2 bases and J by 2 bases, with 9 bases left in between. CDR1 and CDR2 (germline): SGHTA, FQGNSA. This CDR3 is built from 15 residues. Written as DNA, the CDR3 is TGTGCCAGCAGCTTAATCGGGGCCAACACCGGGGAGCTGTTTTTT. Translation gives CASSLIGANTGELFF.

The CDR3 nucleotides are TGTGCCAGCAGCGCCGGGACGGTCAATGAGCAGTTCTTC. It translates to CASSAGTVNEQFF. The chain links TRBV7-2 to TRBJ2-1; D assignment may be TRBD1 or TRBD2 (5 bases each). V gave up 5 bases and J gave up 6 bases, with 11 bases separating them. This CDR3 contains 13 residues. Germline values: CDR1 SGHTA, CDR2 FQGNSA.

This clonotype was seen only a few times. The chain employs TRBV12-5 and TRBJ2-7; D is uncertain. Germline CDR1 reads LGHNT; CDR2 reads FRNRAP. The ends were cut back, 1 base at V and 2 bases at J, with 3 bases in the middle. The CDR3 sequence is 12 residues long. The CDR3 spells CASGLDTYEQYF. The DNA of the CDR3 is TGTGCTAGTGGTTTGGACACCTACGAGCAGTACTTC.

This chain joins TRBV10-3 and TRBJ1-1; D call uncertain. V dropped 3 bases and J dropped 1 base, with 9 bases sitting between them. This CDR3 region has 14 residues. Germline values: CDR1 ENHRY, CDR2 SYGVKD. CDR3 in DNA: TGTGCCATCAGTGACCCGCTGAGGAACACTGAAGCTTTCTTT. It codes for CAISDPLRNTEAFF.

This rearrangement joins TRBV4-1 to TRBJ2-1; 8 bases map to TRBD2. Germline V CDR1 and CDR2: MGHRA, YSYEKL. After removal of 3 bases from V and 2 bases from J, the junction contained 12 bases not matched to a gene. This CDR3 has 18 amino acids. The CDR3 loop is CASSQGSSGVNPYNEQFF. DNA for the CDR3: TGCGCCAGCAGCCAGGGGAGTAGCGGGGTCAACCCCTACAATGAGCAGTTCTTC.

As regards this clonotype: Relative to the germline gene, one junction end is altered; a read error may explain this. J is TRBJ2-3 and V is TRBV27; 14 nucleotides line up with TRBD2. CDR1 and CDR2 from the germline V gene are MNHEY and SMNVEV (reference sequence). The CDR3 is made up of 17 amino acids. This CDR3 is CAGSPTGTSGRADTQYF. CDR3 sequence (DNA): TGTGCCGGCAGTCCAACCGGGACTAGCGGGAGAGCGGATACGCAGTATTTT.

The rearrangement uses TRBV9 and TRBJ1-2, with TRBD1 matching 7 bases. This CDR3 has 14 residues. Per the germline V gene, CDR1 is SGDLS and CDR2 is YYNGEE. Unmatched junction bases numbered 3, after V lost 0 bases and J lost 4 bases. DNA of the CDR3: TGTGCCAGCAGCGTAGATACAGGGGCCTATGGCTACACCTTC. This translates into CASSVDTGAYGYTF.

The rearrangement joins TRBV2 to TRBJ1-2; TRBD1 matches 7 bases. V shed 0 bases, J shed 2 bases, and the junction held 3 bases outside the gene matches. This CDR3 contains 15 residues. CDR1 and CDR2 (germline): SNHLY, FYNNEI. CDR3 region: CASSEATGRNYGYTF. The CDR3 region has the DNA TGTGCCAGCAGTGAAGCGACAGGGCGGAACTATGGCTACACCTTC.

The J gene is TRBJ2-2, the V gene TRBV6-5; D is perhaps TRBD1 or TRBD2 (5 bases each). The CDR3 contains 15 residues. The V end was cut by 5 bases, the J end by 7 bases, with 17 bases between. Germline V CDR1 and CDR2: MNHEY, SVGAGI. CDR3: CASSLAGARSGELFF. The CDR3 bases are TGTGCCAGCAGTCTGGCCGGGGCCCGGAGCGGGGAGCTGTTTTTT.

The chain joins TRBV20-1 to TRBJ2-3; D perhaps matches TRBD2 (6 bases). CDR1 and CDR2 (germline): DFQATT, SNEGSKA (reference sequence). V was shortened by 0 bases and J by 2 bases, with 21 bases between the two germline ends. The CDR3 loop spans 18 amino acids. The CDR3 nucleotides read TGCAGTGCTAGAGATCTCCCTAGGAGGGATTGGGTCACAGATACGCAGTATTTT. This sequence encodes CSARDLPRRDWVTDTQYF.

This rearrangement joins TRBV4-1 to TRBJ2-1; no firm D call. CDR3 length: 15 residues. Per germline, CDR1 MGHRA and CDR2 YSYEKL. V was trimmed by 1 base and J by 8 bases, leaving 15 bases between them. This CDR3 reads CASSQVGLVVDEQFF. The CDR3 DNA is TGCGCCAGCAGCCAAGTCGGTCTAGTCGTAGATGAGCAGTTCTTC.

This clonotype came up a few times. This sequence joins TRBV7-2 and TRBJ2-7, with 7 bases identical to TRBD2. CDR1 and CDR2 (germline): SGHTA, FQGNSA. This CDR3 region has 14 residues. The trim removed 7 bases at V and 3 bases at J, leaving 9 bases unmatched. Here the CDR3 reads CASTTGTTFYEQYF. Here the CDR3 DNA reads TGTGCCAGCACCACCGGGACTACGTTCTACGAGCAGTACTTC.

This chain connects TRBV19 to TRBJ2-4; 9 bases align to TRBD1. Gene TRBJ2-7 matches the end of the DNA better, so the J call may be wrong. CDR1 is LNHDA and CDR2 is SQIVND in the germline V gene (reference sequence). There are 14 residues in the CDR3. CDR3 sequence reads: CASTPGQGPYEQYF. The CDR3, as DNA: TGTGCCAGTACCCCGGGACAGGGCCCCTACGAGCAGTACTTC.